The rows below give T cell receptor beta chains drawn from one sample of a study of blood T cells in healthy people across ages. TCRdb reprocessed the 5' RACE reads with MiXCR, giving one entry per CDR3 protein. The data hold about 1.1 million distinct CDR3 sequences, with around two fifths observed a single time. The material sequenced was blood. Every receptor here comes from a man aged 18-30 years in good health. CDR3s include the opening cysteine and the closing phenylalanine or tryptophan. Clone size is stated in some rows and not others, as once, few, many or a class when expanded.

abundance: many
j_gene: TRBJ1-1
v_gene: TRBV6-2/TRBV6-3
CDR3aa: CASTRTGNTEAFF

abundance: NA
j_gene: TRBJ1-3
v_gene: TRBV12-3/TRBV12-4
CDR3aa: CASSLEIHGNTIYF

abundance: few
j_gene: TRBJ2-1
v_gene: TRBV12-3/TRBV12-4
CDR3aa: CASSLKGFGDPQFF

abundance: NA
j_gene: TRBJ1-2
v_gene: TRBV28
CDR3aa: CASSLGILGSYGYTF

abundance: NA
j_gene: TRBJ2-3
v_gene: TRBV25-1
CDR3aa: CASSDGGVRTDTQYF

abundance: NA
j_gene: TRBJ1-2
v_gene: TRBV19
CDR3aa: CASSISQGAYYGYTF

abundance: few
j_gene: TRBJ2-3
v_gene: TRBV7-2
CDR3aa: CASSFTQGPDTQYF

abundance: few
j_gene: TRBJ1-5
v_gene: TRBV19
CDR3aa: CASGDLKPQHF

abundance: NA
j_gene: TRBJ1-5
v_gene: TRBV2
CDR3aa: CASSDHRASDQPQHF

abundance: NA
j_gene: TRBJ1-1
v_gene: TRBV6-2/TRBV6-3
CDR3aa: CASSNNQGTPFF

abundance: NA
j_gene: TRBJ1-3
v_gene: TRBV20-1
CDR3aa: CSARARDSGNTIYF

abundance: NA
j_gene: TRBJ1-2
v_gene: TRBV7-2
CDR3aa: CASSLGQLANYGYTF

abundance: few
j_gene: TRBJ2-2
v_gene: TRBV6-2/TRBV6-3
CDR3aa: CASSYAVNTGELFF

abundance: NA
j_gene: TRBJ2-1
v_gene: TRBV20-1
CDR3aa: CSAGAGPAYNEQFF

abundance: NA
j_gene: TRBJ2-1
v_gene: TRBV7-2
CDR3aa: CASSGGTGRYNEQFF

abundance: NA
j_gene: TRBJ1-2
v_gene: TRBV7-2
CDR3aa: CASSLGRVGTGYTF

abundance: NA
j_gene: TRBJ2-3
v_gene: TRBV7-8
CDR3aa: CASSPFLDLSTDTQYF

abundance: NA
j_gene: TRBJ1-1
v_gene: TRBV20-1
CDR3aa: CSAPGQPNTEAFF

abundance: NA
j_gene: NA
v_gene: TRBV4-1
CDR3aa: CASSQTGTGLYNEQYF

abundance: NA
j_gene: TRBJ2-5
v_gene: TRBV25-1
CDR3aa: CASSDPTLYQETRYF

abundance: many
j_gene: TRBJ2-1
v_gene: TRBV10-3
CDR3aa: CAISGDSLNEQFF

abundance: NA
j_gene: TRBJ1-1
v_gene: TRBV11-2
CDR3aa: CASSKRGVGGTEAFF

abundance: NA
j_gene: TRBJ1-1
v_gene: TRBV3-1
CDR3aa: CASSQDLSEAFF

abundance: NA
j_gene: NA
v_gene: TRBV7-6
CDR3aa: CASSSGGTDYEQYF

abundance: few
j_gene: TRBJ2-1
v_gene: TRBV28
CDR3aa: CASSPAGLNEQFF

abundance: few
j_gene: TRBJ2-5
v_gene: TRBV12-3/TRBV12-4
CDR3aa: CASSFHGEETQYF

abundance: NA
j_gene: TRBJ1-5
v_gene: TRBV6-4
CDR3aa: CASSTKGPGQGQNSNQPQHF

abundance: NA
j_gene: TRBJ2-7
v_gene: TRBV2
CDR3aa: CASSQKGAIRSEQYF